The clone carrying this T cell receptor beta chain was counted a few times. This CDR3 comprises 14 residues. V lost 4 bases, J lost 7 bases, and 18 bases lay in between. The germline V gene has CDR1 SGHRS and CDR2 YFSETQ. This sample is part of a study of CD8 T cells in Susac syndrome. Random-hexamer reverse transcription was applied to roughly 0.5 to 1 ug RNA. TCRdb itself ran the immunoSEQ multiplex PCR reads through MiXCR, one entry per CDR3 protein. Of about 300,000 distinct CDR3 sequences listed, approximately 85% are singletons. Sequenced material: CD8+ T cells from PBMCs. The sequence derives from a human donor with multiple sclerosis. The chain carries TRBV5-1 and TRBJ2-7; D not certain. The CDR3 reads CASSTYVTHGEQYF. The CDR3 coding sequence is TGCGCCAGCAGCACTTATGTGACCCACGGAGAGCAGTACTTC.